This T cell receptor beta chain was retrieved from a study of blood T cell repertoires in COVID-19. On the study more broadly: The cDNA or gDNA used as material had been derived from T cells, B-cell-depleted T cells, or PBMCs.

Only in-frame clones appear in the TCRdb table, and some are missing; sequencing was by immunoSEQ multiplex PCR. The sample holds 250,000 or so clones, less than 90% seen once. Sample: peripheral blood. This receptor was identified in a woman aged 40 to 50 who had recovered from COVID-19.

This CDR3 reads CASSPGQGDMDEQFF. In DNA, the CDR3 is TGTGCCAGCAGCCCAGGACAGGGGGATATGGATGAGCAGTTCTTC. The gene calls are TRBV9 and TRBJ2-1; 10 bases match TRBD1. CDR1 and CDR2 from the germline V gene are SGDLS and YYNGEE. The J segment lost 8 bases and the V segment lost 4 bases, leaving 9 bases of the junction unmatched. This CDR3 has 15 residues.